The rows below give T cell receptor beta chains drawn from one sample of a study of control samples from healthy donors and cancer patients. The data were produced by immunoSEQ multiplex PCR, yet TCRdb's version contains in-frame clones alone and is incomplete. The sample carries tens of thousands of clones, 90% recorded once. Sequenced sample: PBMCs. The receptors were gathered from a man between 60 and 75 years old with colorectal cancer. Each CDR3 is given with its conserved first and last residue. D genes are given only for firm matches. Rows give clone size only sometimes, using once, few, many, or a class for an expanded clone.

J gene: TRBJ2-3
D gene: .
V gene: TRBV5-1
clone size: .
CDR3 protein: CASSPDSGTQYF
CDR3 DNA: TGCGCCAGCAGCCCGGACTCGGGTACGCAGTATTTT

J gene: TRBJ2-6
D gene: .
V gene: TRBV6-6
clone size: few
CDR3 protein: CASSSLSGANVLTF
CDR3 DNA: TGTGCCAGCAGTTCCCTTTCTGGGGCCAACGTCCTGACTTTC

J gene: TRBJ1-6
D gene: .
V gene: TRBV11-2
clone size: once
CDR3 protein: CASRAFGSKPYNSPLHF
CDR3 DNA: TGTGCCAGCAGGGCCTTTGGGAGCAAGCCCTATAATTCACCCCTCCACTTT

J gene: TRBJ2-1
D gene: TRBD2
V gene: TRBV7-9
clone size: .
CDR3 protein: CASTITSGGAGNEQFF
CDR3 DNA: TGTGCCAGCACCATTACTAGCGGGGGGGCCGGGAATGAGCAGTTCTTC

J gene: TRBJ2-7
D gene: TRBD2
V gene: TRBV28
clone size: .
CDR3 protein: CATSGLAGGSYEQYF
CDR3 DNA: TGTGCCACCTCGGGACTAGCGGGGGGATCCTACGAGCAGTACTTC

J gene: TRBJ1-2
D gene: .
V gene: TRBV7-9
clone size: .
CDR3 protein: CASSFWTGKIINYGYTF
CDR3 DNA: TGTGCCAGCAGCTTCTGGACGGGGAAAATAATTAACTATGGCTACACCTTC

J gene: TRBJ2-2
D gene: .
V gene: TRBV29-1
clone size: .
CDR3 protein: CSVAYRAGELFF
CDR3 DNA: TGCAGCGTTGCCTACAGGGCAGGGGAGCTGTTTTTT

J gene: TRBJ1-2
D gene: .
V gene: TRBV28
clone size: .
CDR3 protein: CASSLLYGGKYGYTF
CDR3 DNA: TGTGCCAGCAGTTTATTATACGGGGGCAAGTATGGCTACACCTTC

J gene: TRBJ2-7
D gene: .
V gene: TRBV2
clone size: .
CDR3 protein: CASRQQPPGPYEQYF
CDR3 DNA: TGTGCCAGCAGACAACAGCCACCAGGGCCCTACGAGCAGTACTTC

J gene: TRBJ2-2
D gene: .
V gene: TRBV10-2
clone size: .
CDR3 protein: CASSENRNTGELFF
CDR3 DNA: TGCGCCAGCAGCGAAAACCGGAACACCGGGGAGCTGTTTTTT

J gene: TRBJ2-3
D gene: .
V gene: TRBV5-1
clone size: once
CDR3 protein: CASTDSPTDTQYF
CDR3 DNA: TGCGCCAGCACCGACTCCCCCACAGATACGCAGTATTTT

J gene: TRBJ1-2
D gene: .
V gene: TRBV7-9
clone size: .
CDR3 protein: CASSLAAETDGYTF
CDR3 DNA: TGTGCCAGCAGCTTAGCGGCAGAGACTGATGGCTACACCTTC

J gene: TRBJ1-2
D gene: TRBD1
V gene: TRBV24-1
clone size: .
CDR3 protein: CATKRGTADGYTF
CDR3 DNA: TGTGCCACTAAGAGGGGGACAGCGGATGGCTACACCTTC

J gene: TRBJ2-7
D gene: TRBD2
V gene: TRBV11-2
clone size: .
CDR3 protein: CASSFERGSSYEQYF
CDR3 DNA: TGTGCCAGCAGCTTCGAGCGGGGGTCCTCCTACGAGCAGTACTTC

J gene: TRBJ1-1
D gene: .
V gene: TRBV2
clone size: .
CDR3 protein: CASSLTNTEAFF
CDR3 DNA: TGTGCCAGCTCCTTGACGAACACTGAAGCTTTCTTT

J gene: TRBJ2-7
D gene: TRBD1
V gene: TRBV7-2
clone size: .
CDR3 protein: CASSPQGQSYEQYF
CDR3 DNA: TGTGCCAGCAGCCCCCAGGGACAGTCCTACGAGCAGTACTTC

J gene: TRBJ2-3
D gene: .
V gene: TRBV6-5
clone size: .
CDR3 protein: CASSPNTDTQYF
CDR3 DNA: TGTGCCAGCAGCCCGAACACAGATACGCAGTATTTT

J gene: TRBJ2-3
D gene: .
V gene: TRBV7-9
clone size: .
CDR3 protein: CASSPPGAGRDTQYF
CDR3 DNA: TGTGCCAGCAGCCCGCCAGGTGCCGGCAGGGATACGCAGTATTTT

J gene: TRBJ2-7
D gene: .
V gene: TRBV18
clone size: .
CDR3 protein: CASSPGHPSYEQYF
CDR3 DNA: TGTGCCAGCTCACCAGGTCACCCCTCCTACGAGCAGTACTTC

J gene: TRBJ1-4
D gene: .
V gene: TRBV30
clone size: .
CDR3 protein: CAWSVGQVTNEKLFF
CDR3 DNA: TGTGCCTGGAGTGTAGGGCAGGTCACTAATGAAAAACTGTTTTTT

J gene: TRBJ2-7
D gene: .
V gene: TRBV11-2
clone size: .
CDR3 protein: CASSLDLGLGHYEQYF
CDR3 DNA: TGTGCCAGCAGCTTAGATCTAGGGTTGGGGCACTACGAGCAGTACTTC

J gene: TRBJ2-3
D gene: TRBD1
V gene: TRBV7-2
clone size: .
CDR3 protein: CASSSRGKADTQYF
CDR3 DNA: TGTGCCAGCAGCTCCAGGGGGAAGGCAGATACGCAGTATTTT

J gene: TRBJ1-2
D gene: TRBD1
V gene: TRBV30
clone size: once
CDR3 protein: CAWGDRVGYYGYTF
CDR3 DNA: TGTGCCTGGGGGGACAGGGTGGGGTACTATGGCTACACCTTC

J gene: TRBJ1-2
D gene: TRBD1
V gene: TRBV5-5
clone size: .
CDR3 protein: CASSSGTEAFYGYTF
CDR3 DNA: TGTGCCAGCAGCTCCGGGACAGAAGCCTTCTATGGCTACACCTTC

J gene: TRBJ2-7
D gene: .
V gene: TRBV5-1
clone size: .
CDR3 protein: CASSTGLDEQYF
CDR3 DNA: TGCGCCAGCAGCACCGGACTGGACGAGCAGTACTTC

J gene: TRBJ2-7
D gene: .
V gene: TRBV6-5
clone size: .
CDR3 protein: CASSIRDNYEQYF
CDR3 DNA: TGTGCCAGCAGTATCCGGGACAACTACGAGCAGTACTTC

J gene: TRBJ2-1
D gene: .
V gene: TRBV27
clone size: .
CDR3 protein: CASSLLIGVEQFF
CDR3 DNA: TGTGCCAGCAGTTTATTGATTGGGGTTGAGCAGTTCTTC

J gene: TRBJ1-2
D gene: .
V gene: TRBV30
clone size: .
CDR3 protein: CAWSPDQGYGYTF
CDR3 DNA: TGTGCCTGGTCTCCGGATCAGGGCTATGGCTACACCTTC

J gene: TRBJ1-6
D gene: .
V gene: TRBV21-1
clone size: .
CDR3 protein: CASKGILHF
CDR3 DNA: TGTGCCAGCAAGGGCATCCTCCACTTT

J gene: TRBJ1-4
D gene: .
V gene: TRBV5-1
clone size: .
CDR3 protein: CASNPDGRVNEKLFF
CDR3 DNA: TGCGCCAGCAATCCCGATGGCAGGGTTAATGAAAAACTGTTTTTT

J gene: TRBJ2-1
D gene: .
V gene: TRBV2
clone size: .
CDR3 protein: CASRRGGGYNEQFF
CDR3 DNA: TGTGCCAGCAGAAGGGGGGGCGGCTACAATGAGCAGTTCTTC

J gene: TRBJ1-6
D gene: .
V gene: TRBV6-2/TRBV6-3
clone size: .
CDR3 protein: CASSTNFGGSPLHF
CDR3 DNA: TGTGCCAGCAGTACAAACTTTGGGGGTTCACCCCTCCACTTT

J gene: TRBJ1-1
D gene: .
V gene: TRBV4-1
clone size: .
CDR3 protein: CASSPGQPTLQYKAFF
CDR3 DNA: TGCGCCAGCAGCCCCGGACAGCCAACCTTACAATATAAAGCTTTCTTT

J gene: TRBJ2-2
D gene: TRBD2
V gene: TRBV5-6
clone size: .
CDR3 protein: CASSLERLAGGTGELFF
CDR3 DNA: TGTGCCAGCAGCCTGGAAAGACTAGCGGGGGGCACCGGGGAGCTGTTTTTT

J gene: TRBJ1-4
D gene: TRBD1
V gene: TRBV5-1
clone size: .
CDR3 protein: CASSFRDRGTTNEKLFF
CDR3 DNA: TGCGCCAGCAGCTTCCGGGACAGAGGTACAACTAATGAAAAACTGTTTTTT

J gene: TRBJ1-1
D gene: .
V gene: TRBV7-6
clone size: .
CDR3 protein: CASTIAGAGQWNTEAFF
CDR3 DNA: TGTGCCAGCACCATAGCGGGGGCCGGACAGTGGAACACTGAAGCTTTCTTT

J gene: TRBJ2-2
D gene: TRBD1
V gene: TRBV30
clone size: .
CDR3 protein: CAWGTAYTGELFF
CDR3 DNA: TGTGCCTGGGGGACAGCTTACACCGGGGAGCTGTTTTTT

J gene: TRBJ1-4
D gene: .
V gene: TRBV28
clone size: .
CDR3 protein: CASSGGGLGEKLFF
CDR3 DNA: TGTGCCAGCAGTGGGGGGGGTTTGGGTGAAAAACTGTTTTTT

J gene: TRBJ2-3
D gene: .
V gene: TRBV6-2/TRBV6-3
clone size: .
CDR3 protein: CASSYSRAEFDTQYF
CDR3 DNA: TGTGCCAGCAGTTATTCCCGGGCGGAATTCGATACGCAGTATTTT

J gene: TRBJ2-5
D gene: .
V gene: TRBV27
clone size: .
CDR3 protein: CASRFMGGETQYF
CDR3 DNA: TGTGCCAGCAGGTTTATGGGTGGAGAGACCCAGTACTTC

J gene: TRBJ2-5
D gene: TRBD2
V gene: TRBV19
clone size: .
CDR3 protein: CASSMASGPQETQYF
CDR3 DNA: TGTGCCAGTAGTATGGCTAGCGGACCCCAAGAGACCCAGTACTTC

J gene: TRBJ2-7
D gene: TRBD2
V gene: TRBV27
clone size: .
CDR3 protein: CASSSSAGDYEQYF
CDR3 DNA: TGTGCCAGCAGTTCTTCAGCGGGGGACTACGAGCAGTACTTC

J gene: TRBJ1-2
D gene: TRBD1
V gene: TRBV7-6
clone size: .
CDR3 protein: CASSAYRGGYTF
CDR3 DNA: TGTGCCAGCAGCGCCTACAGGGGAGGCTACACCTTC

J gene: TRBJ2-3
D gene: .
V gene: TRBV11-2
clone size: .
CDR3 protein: CASSLVPLATDTQYF
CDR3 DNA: TGTGCCAGCAGCTTAGTCCCCCTCGCGACAGATACGCAGTATTTT

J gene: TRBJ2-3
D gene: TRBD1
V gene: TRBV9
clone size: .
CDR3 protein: CASSTRTGVTDTQYF
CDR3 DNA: TGTGCCAGCAGCACCCGGACAGGGGTGACAGATACGCAGTATTTT

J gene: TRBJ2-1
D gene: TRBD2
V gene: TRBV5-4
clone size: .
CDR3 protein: CASYDPVGRGGYNEQFF
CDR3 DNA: TGTGCCAGCTATGACCCGGTGGGGCGGGGGGGCTACAATGAGCAGTTCTTC

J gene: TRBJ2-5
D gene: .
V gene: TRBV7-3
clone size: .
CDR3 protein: CASSLGGQETQYF
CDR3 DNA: TGTGCCAGCAGCTTAGGGGGTCAAGAGACCCAGTACTTC

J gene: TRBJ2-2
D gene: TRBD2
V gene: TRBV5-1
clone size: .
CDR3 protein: CASSSDGLAGRSTGELFF
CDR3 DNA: TGCGCCAGCAGCTCGGACGGACTAGCGGGGCGCAGCACCGGGGAGCTGTTTTTT

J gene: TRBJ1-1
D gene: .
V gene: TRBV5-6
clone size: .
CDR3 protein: CASSYPFSRTEAFF
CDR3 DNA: TGTGCCAGCAGCTATCCGTTTAGTCGGACTGAAGCTTTCTTT

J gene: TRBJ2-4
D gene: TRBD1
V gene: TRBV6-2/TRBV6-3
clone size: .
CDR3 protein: CASSTDRARKNIQYF
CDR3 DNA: TGTGCCAGCAGTACGGACAGGGCCCGCAAAAACATTCAGTACTTC

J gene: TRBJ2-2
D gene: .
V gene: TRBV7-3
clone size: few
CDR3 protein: CASSLKGEGTGELFF
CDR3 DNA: TGTGCCAGCAGCTTAAAGGGGGAGGGCACCGGGGAGCTGTTTTTT

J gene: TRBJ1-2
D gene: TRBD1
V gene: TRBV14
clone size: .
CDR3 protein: CASAGGTVYGYTF
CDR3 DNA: TGTGCCAGCGCCGGGGGGACAGTCTATGGCTACACCTTC

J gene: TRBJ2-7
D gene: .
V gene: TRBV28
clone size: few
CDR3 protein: CASSPPGPGYEQYF
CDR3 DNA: TGTGCCAGCAGTCCGCCAGGGCCAGGGTACGAGCAGTACTTC

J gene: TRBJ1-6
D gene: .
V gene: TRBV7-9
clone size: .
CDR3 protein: CASTKTGEYDSPLHF
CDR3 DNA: TGTGCCAGCACCAAAACGGGGGAATATGATTCACCCCTCCACTTT

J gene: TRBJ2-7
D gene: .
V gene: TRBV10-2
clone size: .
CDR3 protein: CASSELLGVSYEQYF
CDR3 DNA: TGCGCCAGCAGTGAATTACTAGGCGTATCCTACGAGCAGTACTTC